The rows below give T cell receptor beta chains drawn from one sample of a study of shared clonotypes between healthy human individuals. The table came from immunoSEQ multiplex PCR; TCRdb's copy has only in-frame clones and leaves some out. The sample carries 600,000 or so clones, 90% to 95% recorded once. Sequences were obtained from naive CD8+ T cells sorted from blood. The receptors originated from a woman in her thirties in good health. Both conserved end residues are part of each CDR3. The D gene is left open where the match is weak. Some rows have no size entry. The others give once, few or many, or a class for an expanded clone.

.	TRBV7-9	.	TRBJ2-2	CASSLEGPGELFF	TGTGCCAGCAGCTTAGAGGGTCCCGGGGAGCTGTTTTTT
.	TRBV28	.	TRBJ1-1	CASSFPEGLNTEAFF	TGTGCCAGCAGTTTCCCCGAAGGGTTGAACACTGAAGCTTTCTTT
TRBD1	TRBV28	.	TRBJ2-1	CASSSGDRGYEQFF	TGTGCCAGCAGTTCCGGGGACAGGGGGTATGAGCAGTTCTTC
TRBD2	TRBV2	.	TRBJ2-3	CASNGSLKLAGVEDTQYF	TGTGCCAGCAACGGCAGCCTCAAACTAGCGGGAGTGGAAGATACGCAGTATTTT
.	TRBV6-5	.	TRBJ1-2	CASSYRESGGYTF	TGTGCCAGCAGTTACAGGGAGAGCGGTGGCTACACCTTC
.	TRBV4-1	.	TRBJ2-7	CASSQDSGRAPSYEQYF	TGCGCCAGCAGCCAAGATAGCGGCAGGGCGCCTTCCTACGAGCAGTACTTC
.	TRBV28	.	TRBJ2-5	CASSFEETQYF	TGTGCCAGCAGTTTTGAGGAGACCCAGTACTTC
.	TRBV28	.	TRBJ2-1	CASSLLGGSYNEQFF	TGTGCCAGCAGTTTACTTGGGGGCTCCTACAATGAGCAGTTCTTC
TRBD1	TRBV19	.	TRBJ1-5	CASRGQGNQPQHF	TGTGCCAGTAGAGGACAGGGCAATCAGCCCCAGCATTTT
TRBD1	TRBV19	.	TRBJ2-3	CASSDEGALWQYF	TGTGCCAGTAGTGACGAGGGGGCTCTTTGGCAGTATTTT
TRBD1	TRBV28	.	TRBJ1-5	CASSPGTGNSNQPQHF	TGTGCCAGCAGCCCTGGGACAGGAAATAGCAATCAGCCCCAGCATTTT
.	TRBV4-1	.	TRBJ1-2	CASSQVAGNYGYTF	TGCGCCAGCAGCCAAGTTGCGGGGAACTATGGCTACACCTTC
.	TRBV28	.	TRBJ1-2	CASKGTPANYGYTF	TGTGCCAGCAAAGGGACACCAGCTAACTATGGCTACACCTTC
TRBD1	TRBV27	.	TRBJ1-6	CASITGGAHSPLHF	TGTGCCAGCATAACAGGGGGCGCGCATTCACCCCTCCACTTT
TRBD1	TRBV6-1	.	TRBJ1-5	CASSARTGPASNQPQHF	TGTGCCAGCAGTGCCAGGACAGGGCCAGCTAGCAATCAGCCCCAGCATTTT
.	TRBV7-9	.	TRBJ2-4	CASSPPRSVAKNIQYF	TGTGCCAGCAGCCCCCCCCGGAGTGTAGCCAAAAACATTCAGTACTTC
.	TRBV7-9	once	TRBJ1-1	CASSLILPGARNEF	TGTGCCAGCAGCCTAATTTTACCGGGAGCTCGCAACGAATTT
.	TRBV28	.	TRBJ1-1	CASSFKQGMNTEAFF	TGTGCCAGCAGTTTCAAGCAGGGTATGAACACTGAAGCTTTCTTT
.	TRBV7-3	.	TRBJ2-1	CASSLIGGYNEQFF	TGTGCCAGCAGCTTAATCGGGGGCTACAATGAGCAGTTCTTC
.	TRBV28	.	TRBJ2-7	CASSPTGHEQYF	TGTGCCAGCAGCCCCACAGGGCACGAGCAGTACTTC
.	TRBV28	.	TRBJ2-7	CASRRDTSYEQYF	TGTGCCAGCAGGCGGGACACCTCCTACGAGCAGTACTTC
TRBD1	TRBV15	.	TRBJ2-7	CATSRDGQESSYEQYF	TGTGCCACCAGCAGAGATGGACAGGAAAGCTCCTACGAGCAGTACTTC
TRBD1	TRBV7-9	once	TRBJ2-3	CASSLARDRGTDTQYF	TGTGCCAGCAGCTTAGCACGGGACAGGGGTACAGATACGCAGTATTTT
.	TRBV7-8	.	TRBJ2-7	CASSLARDYEQYF	TGTGCCAGCAGCTTAGCGAGAGACTACGAGCAGTACTTC
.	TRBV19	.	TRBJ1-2	CASSIGGNYGYTF	TGTGCCAGTAGTATTGGGGGGAACTATGGCTACACCTTC
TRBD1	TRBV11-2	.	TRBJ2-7	CASSSGQLYEQYF	TGTGCCAGCAGCTCGGGACAGCTATACGAGCAGTACTTC
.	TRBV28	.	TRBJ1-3	CASSFGTGGNTIYF	TGTGCCAGCAGTTTTGGAACAGGGGGAAACACCATATATTTT
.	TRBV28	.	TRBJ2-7	CASSLNEPPYEQYF	TGTGCCAGCAGTTTAAACGAACCTCCCTACGAGCAGTACTTC
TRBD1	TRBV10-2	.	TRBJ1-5	CASRWTGFSNQPQHF	TGCGCCAGCAGATGGACAGGGTTTAGCAATCAGCCCCAGCATTTT
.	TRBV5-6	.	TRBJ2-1	CASSEGLPSSYNEQFF	TGTGCCAGCAGCGAGGGACTCCCTAGCTCCTACAATGAGCAGTTCTTC
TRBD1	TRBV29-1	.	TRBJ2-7	CSAGGQGLYEQYF	TGCAGCGCGGGAGGACAGGGGCTCTACGAGCAGTACTTC